These T cell receptor beta chains were read from a single sample in a study of regulatory T cells in long-lasting Graves disease. TCRdb processed the multiplex PCR reads anew with MiXCR; each CDR3 protein has one entry. Among 350,000 to 400,000 distinct CDR3 sequences listed, roughly 16% were seen once. Source: peripheral blood mononuclear cells (PBMCs), taken at new diagnosis, from a patient treated with antithyroid drugs. The receptors shown here come from a female donor with Graves disease. CDR3s include the opening cysteine and the closing phenylalanine or tryptophan. D genes are given only for firm matches. For some rows the clone size is stated as once, few or many, or as a class when expanded; others skip it.

v_gene,j_gene,d_gene,abundance,CDR3aa,CDR3nt
TRBV7-2,TRBJ1-5,TRBD1,many,CASSFQGGQPQHF,TGTGCCAGCAGCTTCCAGGGGGGCCAGCCCCAGCATTTT
TRBV6-5,TRBJ2-1,-,-,CASSYSSGVNEQFF,TGTGCCAGCAGTTACTCCTCGGGGGTTAATGAGCAGTTCTTC
TRBV6-5,TRBJ2-3,-,many,CASSYAFVGMGTDTQYF,TGTGCCAGCAGTTACGCCTTTGTTGGCATGGGCACAGATACGCAGTATTTT
TRBV4-2,TRBJ1-1,-,many,CASSQNRMVTEAFF,TGTGCCAGCAGCCAAAATAGAATGGTCACTGAAGCTTTCTTT
TRBV6-1,TRBJ1-1,TRBD1,many,CASTGQVMNTEAFF,TGTGCCAGCACGGGACAGGTCATGAACACTGAAGCTTTCTTT
TRBV20-1,TRBJ1-5,-,many,CSAREGPHETYSNQPQHF,TGCAGTGCTAGGGAGGGCCCCCATGAAACGTATAGCAATCAGCCCCAGCATTTT
TRBV7-9,TRBJ2-7,-,-,CASSLQGGGYEQYF,TGTGCCAGCAGCTTACAGGGGGGGGGCTACGAGCAGTACTTC
TRBV12-3/TRBV12-4,TRBJ1-6,TRBD1,-,CASSPTGIKSPPLHF,TGTGCCAGCAGTCCGACAGGGATTAAAAGTCCACCCCTCCACTTT
TRBV3-1,TRBJ1-1,-,many,CASSQADIGAFF,TGTGCCAGCAGCCAAGCTGATATCGGAGCTTTCTTT
TRBV2,TRBJ1-1,-,many,CASNRLQGNTEAFF,TGTGCCAGCAATCGGCTTCAGGGGAACACTGAAGCTTTCTTT